This T cell receptor (beta chain) is drawn from a study of Graves' ophthalmopathy and Graves' hyperthyroidism. About the study: Peripheral blood collection took place at initial diagnosis, before any treatment.

Ophthalmopathy donors' eye disease showed moderate-to-severe activity, CAS of at least 3, NOSPECS of at least 4 and duration under 3 months. PBMCs came from roughly 9.2 ml of fresh peripheral blood. RNA transcripts yielded amplified TCR beta CDR3 regions. RT-PCR with HTBI primers came first, then second-round multiplex PCR. TCRdb used MiXCR to reprocess the multiplex PCR reads, holding one entry per CDR3 protein. The data contain roughly 480,000 distinct CDR3 sequences, roughly 14% of them seen just once; the ten biggest clones take up about 9.4%. This CDR3 has 15 amino acids. V was trimmed by 1 base and J by 3 bases, leaving 13 bases between them. Germline CDR1 SEHNR, CDR2 FQNEAQ (reference sequence).

The chain joins TRBV7-9 to TRBJ2-7; tentative D call: TRBD1 (6 bases). Specimen: blood. The TCR comes from a woman aged 25-40 years with Graves' ophthalmopathy. This CDR3 reads CASSLVWDTDYEQYF. DNA for the CDR3: TGTGCCAGCAGCTTAGTTTGGGACACCGACTACGAGCAGTACTTC. The complete variable domain, with remaining parts taken from reference TRBV7-9 and TRBJ2-7, reads DTGVSQNPRHKITKRGQNVTFRCDPISEHNRLYWYRQTLGQGPEFLTYFQNEAQLEKSRLLSDRFSAERPKGSFSTLEIQRTEQGDSAMYLCASSLVWDTDYEQYFGPGTRLTVT.